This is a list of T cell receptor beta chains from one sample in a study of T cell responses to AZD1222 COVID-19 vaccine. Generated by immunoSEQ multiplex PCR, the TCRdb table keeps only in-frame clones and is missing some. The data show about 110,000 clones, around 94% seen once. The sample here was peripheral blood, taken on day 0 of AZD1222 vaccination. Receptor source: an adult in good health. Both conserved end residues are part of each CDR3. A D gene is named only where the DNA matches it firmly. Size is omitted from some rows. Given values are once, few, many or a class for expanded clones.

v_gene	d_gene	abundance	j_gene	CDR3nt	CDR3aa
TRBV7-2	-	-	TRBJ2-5	TGTGCCAGCAGCGCAACGACAGTTTGGGGAGAGACCCAGTACTTC	CASSATTVWGETQYF
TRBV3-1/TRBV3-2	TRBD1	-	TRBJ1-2	TGTGCCAGCAGCCAGGCAAGCCGGGACAGGATATATGGCTACACCTTC	CASSQASRDRIYGYTF
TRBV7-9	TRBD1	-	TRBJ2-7	TGTGCCAGCAGCTTAGGACAGGGGATCGGATACGAGCAGTACTTC	CASSLGQGIGYEQYF
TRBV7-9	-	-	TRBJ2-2	TGTGCCAGCAGTCTTGGAAGTGGGGAGCTGTTTTTT	CASSLGSGELFF
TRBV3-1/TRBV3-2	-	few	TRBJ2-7	TGTGCCAGCAGCCAATGGGAGAGCTCCTACGAGCAGTACTTC	CASSQWESSYEQYF
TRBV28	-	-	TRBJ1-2	TGTGCCAGCAGTTTATACAGCTCAACCTATGGCTACACCTTC	CASSLYSSTYGYTF
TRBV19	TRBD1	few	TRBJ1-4	TGTGCCAGTAGTATGGCGGGACAGCAAATTCGATTGGGAAAACTGTTTTTT	CASSMAGQQIRLGKLFF
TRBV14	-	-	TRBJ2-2	TGTGCCAGCAGCCAGCGACAAGCGAACACCGGGGAGCTGTTTTTT	CASSQRQANTGELFF
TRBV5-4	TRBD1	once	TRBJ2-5	TGTGCCAGCAGCTTGAGGGCAGGGGGAGAGACCCAGTACTTC	CASSLRAGGETQYF
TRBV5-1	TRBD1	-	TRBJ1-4	TGCGCCAGCAGCCCCCGAGGACAGGGGAATGAAAAACTGTTTTTT	CASSPRGQGNEKLFF
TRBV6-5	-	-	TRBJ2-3	TGTGCCAGCGGCGACCAGAGTAGACGCACAGATACGCAGTATTTT	CASGDQSRRTDTQYF
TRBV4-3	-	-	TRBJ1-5	TGCGCCAGCAGCCAAGACCTGGGGCAGCCCCAGCATTTT	CASSQDLGQPQHF
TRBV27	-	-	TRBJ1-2	TGTGCCAGCAGTAGATCCCCTCTGGGGGATGGGGGCTACACCTTC	CASSRSPLGDGGYTF
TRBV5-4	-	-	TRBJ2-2	TGTGCCAGCAGTTTCCAAGGCGGGGAGCTGTTTTTT	CASSFQGGELFF
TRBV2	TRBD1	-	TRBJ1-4	TGTGCCAGCCAGAGGACAGGGGGGGACGCAACTAATGAAAAACTGTTTTTT	CASQRTGGDATNEKLFF
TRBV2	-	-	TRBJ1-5	TGTGCCAGCAGTGATGAAAGGTCCCGTCAGCCCCAGCATTTT	CASSDERSRQPQHF
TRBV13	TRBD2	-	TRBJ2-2	TGTGCCAGCAGCTCCGGGACTAGCGGGAGCGGAACCGGGGAGCTGTTTTTT	CASSSGTSGSGTGELFF
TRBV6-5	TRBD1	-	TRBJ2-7	TGTGCCAGCAGTACCGGGACAGGGAGCTACGAGCAGTACTTC	CASSTGTGSYEQYF
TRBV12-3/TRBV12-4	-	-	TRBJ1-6	TGTGCCAGCAGAACACAGGGTAATTCACCCCTCCACTTT	CASRTQGNSPLHF
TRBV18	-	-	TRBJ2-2	TGTGCCAGCTCACCATGGGAGCAGAACACCGGGGAGCTGTTTTTT	CASSPWEQNTGELFF
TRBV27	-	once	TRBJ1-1	TGTGCCAGCAGCCCTGTTCGGTTCTTCACTGAAGCTTTCTTT	CASSPVRFFTEAFF
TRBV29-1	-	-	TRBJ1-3	TGCAGCGTTGACACGCTATTGTCTGGAAACACCATATATTTT	CSVDTLLSGNTIYF
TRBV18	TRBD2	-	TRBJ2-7	TGTGCCAGCTCACCATTAATGCTAGCGGGTCAAGGTTCCTACGAGCAGTACTTC	CASSPLMLAGQGSYEQYF
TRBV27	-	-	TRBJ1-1	TGTGCCAGCAGTCCCCGGGTAATGAACACTGAAGCTTTCTTT	CASSPRVMNTEAFF
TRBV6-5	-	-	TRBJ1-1	TGTGCCAGCAGTTACATGGGCTCGGGGGTGAACACTGAAGCTTTCTTT	CASSYMGSGVNTEAFF
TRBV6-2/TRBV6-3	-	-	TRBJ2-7	TGTGCCAGCAGTACCCCCGCCGCTGTACAGTTATCAGCCTACGAGCAGTACTTC	CASSTPAAVQLSAYEQYF
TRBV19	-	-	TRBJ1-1	TGTGCCAGTAGTATCGTTCCAGAATTCCCCTCCACTGAAGCTTTCTTT	CASSIVPEFPSTEAFF
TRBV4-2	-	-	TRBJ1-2	TGTGCCAGCAGCCAAGATGACACAAACTATGGCTACACCTTC	CASSQDDTNYGYTF
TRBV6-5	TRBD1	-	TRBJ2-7	TGTGCCAGCAGTCAGGACAGGGGGACGGGGGAGCAGTACTTC	CASSQDRGTGEQYF
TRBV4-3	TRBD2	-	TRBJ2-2	TGCGCCAGCAGCCAAGATGCAGCGGGGGGGCCTGGGGAGCTGTTTTTT	CASSQDAAGGPGELFF
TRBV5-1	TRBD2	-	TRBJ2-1	TGCGCCAGCAGCTCCAGGACTAGCTATGACAATGAGCAGTTCTTC	CASSSRTSYDNEQFF
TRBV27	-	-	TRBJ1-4	TGTGCCAGCAGTATCTTGGGGGGGGCCGGTGAAAAACTGTTTTTT	CASSILGGAGEKLFF
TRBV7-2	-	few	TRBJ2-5	TGTGCCAGCAGCTTAGGGGTGGGGAGCGGTAGATGGTACTTC	CASSLGVGSGRWYF
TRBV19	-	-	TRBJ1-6	TGTGCCAGTACTTTACACCGTGATAATTCACCCCTCCACTTT	CASTLHRDNSPLHF
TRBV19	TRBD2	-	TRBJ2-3	TGTGCCAGTAGTATTAGACTAGCGGGAGAGGATACGCAGTATTTT	CASSIRLAGEDTQYF
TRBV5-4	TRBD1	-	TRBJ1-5	TGTGCCAGCAGCTCACGACAGGGGTCAGCAAAAACTAATCAGCCCCAGCATTTT	CASSSRQGSAKTNQPQHF
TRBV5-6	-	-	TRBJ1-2	TGTGCCAGCAGCCTGGGCGTAGGGGGTGGCTACACCTTC	CASSLGVGGGYTF
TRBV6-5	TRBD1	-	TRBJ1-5	TGTGCCAGCGCGGGACAGGGTCGGGGAGCCCAGCATTTT	CASAGQGRGAQHF
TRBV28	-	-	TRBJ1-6	TGTGCCAGCAGTTTTAGTGGGGGTCCGAATTCACCCCTCCACTTT	CASSFSGGPNSPLHF
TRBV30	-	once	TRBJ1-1	TGTGCCTGGAGTGCGAATAGGGGTACTGAAGCTTTCTTT	CAWSANRGTEAFF
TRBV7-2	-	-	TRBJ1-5	TGTGCCAGCAGCTCACCCCCGGGCCAGGGGCATGATAGCAATCAGCCCCAGCATTTT	CASSSPPGQGHDSNQPQHF
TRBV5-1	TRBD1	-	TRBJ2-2	TGCGCCAGCACCCCGGGACAGGGGAACACCGGGGAGCTGTTTTTT	CASTPGQGNTGELFF
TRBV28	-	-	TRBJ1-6	TGTGCCAGCAGCTTAGACAGGTCACCCCTCCACTTT	CASSLDRSPLHF
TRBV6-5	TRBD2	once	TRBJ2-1	TGTGCCAGCAGACTAGCGGGAGAAGGTGAGCAGTTCTTC	CASRLAGEGEQFF
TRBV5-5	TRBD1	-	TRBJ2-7	TGTGCCAGCAGCTTACAGGGGTCGTCCGAGCAGTACTTC	CASSLQGSSEQYF
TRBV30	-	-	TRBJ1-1	TGTGCCTGGAGTGTACTTTGGGGGGCGCCCACTGAAGCTTTCTTT	CAWSVLWGAPTEAFF
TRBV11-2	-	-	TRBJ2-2	TGTGCCAGCAGCTTAAGGTCTAACCCCGGGGAGCTGTTTTTT	CASSLRSNPGELFF
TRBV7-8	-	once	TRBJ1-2	TGTGCCAGCAGCTTAGTTGTGGACGGTCGTGGTGGCTACACCTTC	CASSLVVDGRGGYTF
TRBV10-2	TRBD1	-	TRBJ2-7	TGCGCCAGCAGTGAGACAGGGGGGATGCTCGAGCAGTACTTC	CASSETGGMLEQYF
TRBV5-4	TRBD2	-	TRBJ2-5	TGTGCCAGCAGCACAGCGACTAGCGGCCAAGAGACCCAGTACTTC	CASSTATSGQETQYF
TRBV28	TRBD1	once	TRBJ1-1	TGTGCCAGCAGTTTAGGGGACAGGGACACTGAAGCTTTCTTT	CASSLGDRDTEAFF
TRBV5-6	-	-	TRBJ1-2	TGTGCCAGCAGCTCGACAGGTTATGGCTACACCTTC	CASSSTGYGYTF